This T cell receptor beta chain was sequenced during a study of shared clonotypes between healthy human individuals. CDR1 SGHTA and CDR2 FQGNSA come from the germline V gene. V lost 5 bases, J lost 7 bases, and 20 bases lay in between. CDR3 size: 15 residues. Only in-frame clones appear in the TCRdb table, and some are missing; sequencing was by immunoSEQ multiplex PCR. The table includes some 2.1 million clones, 95% detected once. The sequence came from a man aged 18 to 30 in good health. Source material: naive CD4+ T cells sorted from blood. Subset: CD45RA+ positively selected. The rearrangement joins TRBV7-2 to TRBJ1-1, with a possible D match to TRBD1 (6 bases). CDR3 bases: TGTGCCAGCAGCCCCGTGGGCAAAATAGGGGGTGAAGCTTTCTTT. It translates to CASSPVGKIGGEAFF.